The rows below give T cell receptor beta chains drawn from one sample of a study of blood T cell repertoires in COVID-19. Sequencing was performed with immunoSEQ multiplex PCR; in TCRdb, only in-frame clones are kept and a portion is missing. The profile shows some 150,000 clones, more than 75% of them singletons. The sample was peripheral blood. The receptors stem from a human donor in a cohort sampled during active COVID-19. Both conserved end residues are part of each CDR3. The D gene is left open where the match is weak. The size of a clone is reported for some rows only, either as once, few or many, or as a class for expanded clones.

J gene | D gene | V gene | clone size | CDR3 DNA | CDR3 protein
TRBJ1-3 | TRBD1 | TRBV10-3 | once | TGTGCCATCAGACCGACAGGGGTCGGAAACACCATATATTTT | CAIRPTGVGNTIYF
TRBJ1-1 | TRBD1 | TRBV27 | once | TGTGCCAGCAGTTACCGCAGGGGGATCATGAACACTGAAGCTTTCTTT | CASSYRRGIMNTEAFF
TRBJ2-7 | TRBD1 | TRBV6-5 | NA | TGTGCCAGCAGGTCGACAGGGGACGAGCAGTACTTC | CASRSTGDEQYF
TRBJ1-2 | NA | TRBV5-5 | NA | TGTGCCAGCAGCTCTGGAGGGTGGGGCAGTATCTATGGCTACACCTTC | CASSSGGWGSIYGYTF
TRBJ2-2 | TRBD2 | TRBV7-9 | few | TGTGCCCGCGGTCGACTAGCGGGAGAGGGGGACACCGGGGAGCTGTTTTTT | CARGRLAGEGDTGELFF
TRBJ2-1 | NA | TRBV5-1 | NA | TGCGCCAGCAGCTTGGTAGCGGCTAGCTCCTACAATGAGCAGTTCTTC | CASSLVAASSYNEQFF
TRBJ1-1 | NA | TRBV6-1 | NA | TGTGCCAGCAGTGAAGTTGGGAGGGAAGGAGAAGCTTTCTTT | CASSEVGREGEAFF
TRBJ1-2 | NA | TRBV6-5 | once | TGTGCCAGCAGTACCCGAGAGGACTATGGCTACACCTTC | CASSTREDYGYTF
TRBJ2-2 | TRBD1 | TRBV2 | few | TGTGCCTCGGGACAGGGGGCGGGTACCGGGGAGCTGTTTTTT | CASGQGAGTGELFF
TRBJ1-4 | TRBD1 | TRBV5-1 | few | TGCGCCAGCAGCTTGTCGACAGGGGGTAATGAAAAACTGTTTTTT | CASSLSTGGNEKLFF
TRBJ2-3 | TRBD2 | TRBV5-1 | NA | TGCGCCAGCAGCTTGGGGACTAGCGGTAGCACAGATACGCAGTATTTT | CASSLGTSGSTDTQYF
TRBJ2-1 | TRBD2 | TRBV9 | NA | TGTGCCAGCAGCTATAGCACTAGCGGGGGGGCAATCTACAATGAGCAGTTCTTC | CASSYSTSGGAIYNEQFF
TRBJ2-5 | NA | TRBV11-1 | NA | TGTGCCAGCAGCCCCCGGGGGACAGAAGAGACCCAGTACTTC | CASSPRGTEETQYF
TRBJ2-3 | NA | TRBV5-8 | NA | TGTGCCAGCAACGACAGGAATACAGATACGCAGTATTTT | CASNDRNTDTQYF
TRBJ2-5 | TRBD1 | TRBV5-4 | NA | TGTGCCAGCAGCTTGGATCAGGGACAGGGAGAGACCCAGTACTTC | CASSLDQGQGETQYF
TRBJ2-7 | NA | TRBV7-6 | NA | TGTGCCAGCAGCACACAGACAGGAACCGAGCAGTACTTC | CASSTQTGTEQYF
TRBJ1-6 | NA | TRBV3-1/TRBV3-2 | many | TGTGCCAGCACCCAAGGGGGGGACTCACCCCTCCACTTT | CASTQGGDSPLHF
TRBJ2-2 | TRBD1 | TRBV13 | NA | TGTGCCAGCAGCTTTTTGGGACAGGGGGTAGACACCGGGGAGCTGTTTTTT | CASSFLGQGVDTGELFF
TRBJ2-5 | TRBD2 | TRBV5-1 | NA | TGCGCCAGCAGCTTTAGCGGGAACCCGGGGGAGACCCAGTACTTC | CASSFSGNPGETQYF
TRBJ2-2 | NA | TRBV7-2 | few | TGTGCCAGCAGCACTCTCTACAGGGCCCGGGGTACCGGGGAGCTGTTTTTT | CASSTLYRARGTGELFF
TRBJ2-3 | TRBD1 | TRBV3-1/TRBV3-2 | NA | TGTGCCAGCAGCCCCGGGACAGGGGGCACAGATACGCAGTATTTT | CASSPGTGGTDTQYF